This TCR beta chain was obtained from a study of human T cells and chemical hapten exposure. Study summary: Each week of the roughly 26-week study, patients had diphenylcyclopropenone applied to the scalp.

V was pared by 3 bases and J by 1 base, with 6 bases of the junction left unmatched. Germline loops: CDR1 DFQATT, CDR2 SNEGSKA (reference sequence). This CDR3 is 15 amino acids long. Notes on the study in general: Relative to controls, expanded TCRs formed significantly more large CDR3 similarity clusters.

Time point here: patch test 1, 2 weeks after DPC sensitization. Indicated treatment: therapeutic diphenylcyclopropenone sensitization with weekly scalp DPC. Via MiXCR, TCRdb re-called the RACE reads, giving one row per CDR3 protein. The sample has around 120,000 distinct CDR3 sequences; around 15% are singletons. With respect to this clonotype: Its antigen is undetermined.

J is TRBJ2-3 and V is TRBV20-1; 8 nucleotides line up with TRBD1. The sample consisted of whole blood, taken in connection with sensitization to the hapten diphenylcyclopropenone (DPC). The TCR sequence derives from a man younger than 35 with alopecia areata. Some clones in this sample may be carry-over from other donors' samples. CDR3 amino acids: CSARDRESGTDTQYF. The CDR3 region has the DNA TGCAGTGCTAGGGACAGGGAGTCGGGCACAGATACGCAGTATTTT.